A single sample gave rise to the 18 T cell receptor beta chains below, sequenced in a study of cytomegalovirus exposure and HLA in healthy donors. The primer mix had 60 Vbeta and 13 Jbeta primers. Only in-frame clones appear in the TCRdb table, and some are missing; sequencing was by immunoSEQ multiplex PCR. The sample carries roughly 180,000 clones, more than 70% recorded once. Sequencing used PBMCs. These receptors came from a middle-aged woman in good health and CMV-seropositive.

This clone was found once. The chain employs TRBV7-2 and TRBJ2-4, with 9 nucleotides matching TRBD1. This CDR3 region has 16 residues. Losses at the gene ends were 4 bases for V and 0 bases for J; bases not matched to a gene: 4. Looked up from germline, CDR1 is SGHTA and CDR2 is FQGNSA. This CDR3 is CASSSTGQGAKNIQYF. Written as DNA, the CDR3 is TGTGCCAGCAGCTCAACGGGACAGGGAGCCAAAAACATTCAGTACTTC.

Remarks on this clone: Other nucleotide sequences in the sample specify the same CDR3. The CDR3 region has the DNA TGTGCCAGCAGCTTAGCGGGGGGGAGCTCCTACGAGCAGTACTTC. Its translation is CASSLAGGSSYEQYF. This chain connects TRBV7-9 to TRBJ2-7; 7 nucleotides line up with TRBD2. J lost 0 bases, V lost 0 bases, and 2 bases had no gene match. The CDR3 contains 15 residues. Germline values: CDR1 SEHNR, CDR2 FQNEAQ (reference sequence). The full variable domain, in which reference TRBV7-9 and TRBJ2-7 provide the parts outside the CDR3, is DTGVSQNPRHKITKRGQNVTFRCDPISEHNRLYWYRQTLGQGPEFLTYFQNEAQLEKSRLLSDRFSAERPKGSFSTLEIQRTEQGDSAMYLCASSLAGGSSYEQYFGPGTRLTVT.

The chain joins TRBV6-5 to TRBJ1-3; unclear D gene. CDR1 MNHEY and CDR2 SVGAGI come from the germline V gene. Between the trimmed V and J ends, which lost 0 bases and 1 base, there was a span of 7 bases. The CDR3 loop spans 15 amino acids. This CDR3 is CASSYSRGSGNTIYF. The CDR3, as DNA: TGTGCCAGCAGTTACTCGCGGGGATCTGGAAACACCATATATTTT.

This chain joins TRBV18 and TRBJ1-2, with 7 bases fitting TRBD1. The CDR3 extends over 16 amino acids. Germline V gives CDR1 KGHSH, CDR2 LQKENI. After removal of 2 bases from V and 3 bases from J, the junction contained 9 bases not matched to a gene. The CDR3 coding sequence is TGTGCCAGCTCACCAGTTAAACAGGGGCTTTACTATGGCTACACCTTC. Translated, it gives CASSPVKQGLYYGYTF.

Only one count was recorded for this clone. Other DNA sequences in this specimen translate into the identical CDR3. V and J are TRBV7-9 and TRBJ1-5; 7 nucleotides match TRBD1. Unmatched junction bases numbered 2, after V lost 0 bases and J lost 6 bases. The CDR3 is made up of 14 amino acids. In germline, CDR1 is SEHNR, CDR2 FQNEAQ (reference sequence). CDR3 residues: CASSLAGGSQPQHF. DNA for the CDR3: TGTGCCAGCAGCTTAGCAGGGGGCAGTCAGCCCCAGCATTTT.

This clone was detected a few times. The V call is TRBV6-1, the J call TRBJ2-3; 8 bases are a match to TRBD2. Germline values: CDR1 MNHNS, CDR2 SASEGT. The CDR3 extends over 16 amino acids. The junction had 8 bases not matched to a gene; V was cut back by 3 bases and J by 3 bases. The CDR3 region is CASSEPPRGGTDTQYF. In DNA, the CDR3 is TGTGCCAGCAGTGAGCCCCCACGCGGGGGGACAGATACGCAGTATTTT.

The chain joins TRBV5-1 to TRBJ2-3, with TRBD2 identical over 7 bases. After removal of 6 bases from V and 0 bases from J, the junction contained 4 bases not matched to a gene. This CDR3 is 14 amino acids long. Germline values: CDR1 SGHRS, CDR2 YFSETQ. The CDR3 sequence is CASTIGGSTDTQYF. CDR3 DNA: TGCGCCAGCACAATCGGGGGGAGCACAGATACGCAGTATTTT.

The rearrangement uses TRBV10-2 and TRBJ1-5, with TRBD1 matching over 10 bases. The J segment lost 6 bases and the V segment lost 5 bases, leaving 7 bases of the junction unmatched. The CDR3 is 15 residues long. The germline V gene has CDR1 WSHSY and CDR2 SAAADI. Here the CDR3 DNA reads TGCGCCAGCAGTCCCCGGGACAGGGGTCGTCAGCCCCAGCATTTT. Translated: CASSPRDRGRQPQHF.

The J gene is TRBJ1-1, the V gene TRBV14; D is unresolved. The germline CDR1 and CDR2 sequences are SGHDN and FVKESK. Trimming took 5 bases from V and 5 from J, leaving 12 bases between them. This CDR3 has 13 residues. The DNA for the CDR3 is TGTGCCAGCAGCGAGGGCAGTGGGACTGAAGCTTTCTTT. It translates to CASSEGSGTEAFF.

This clone was recorded only once. The chain has TRBV12-5 and TRBJ2-7; TRBD1 is a possible D gene (6 bases). The germline V gene encodes CDR1 LGHNT and CDR2 FRNRAP. Trimming shortened V by 3 bases and J by 4 bases, and 13 bases separated the two germline ends. This CDR3 is 14 amino acids long. The CDR3 loop is CASGLMGAEYEQYF. In nucleotides, the CDR3 is TGTGCTAGTGGTTTAATGGGGGCTGAATACGAGCAGTACTTC.

The V call is TRBV9, the J call TRBJ1-2; TRBD1 might be the D (5 bases). Germline V CDR1 and CDR2: SGDLS, YYNGEE. There are 15 residues in the CDR3. The V gene lost 3 bases and the J gene lost 2 bases, with 14 bases spanning the gap. In nucleotides, the CDR3 is TGTGCCAGCAGCGCCCAGACAGCCGCAAACTATGGCTACACCTTC. Translation: CASSAQTAANYGYTF.

The count of this clone is one. The V gene is TRBV7-9, the J gene TRBJ2-5; D perhaps matches TRBD1 (6 bases). Trimming left V 1 base short and J 2 bases short, with 11 bases between. Germline CDR1 reads SEHNR; CDR2 reads FQNEAQ (reference sequence). The CDR3 covers 15 residues. This CDR3 is CASSLESGTQETQYF. The CDR3 DNA is TGTGCCAGCAGCTTAGAATCGGGGACACAAGAGACCCAGTACTTC. Full variable domain (remainder filled in from reference TRBV7-9 and TRBJ2-5): DTGVSQNPRHKITKRGQNVTFRCDPISEHNRLYWYRQTLGQGPEFLTYFQNEAQLEKSRLLSDRFSAERPKGSFSTLEIQRTEQGDSAMYLCASSLESGTQETQYFGPGTRLLVL.

The chain has TRBV28 and TRBJ1-3; D gene ambiguous. The CDR3 runs 15 residues. Trimming cost V 3 bases and J 4 bases, with 13 bases left between them. Per the germline V gene, CDR1 is MDHEN and CDR2 is SYDVKM. The CDR3 bases are TGTGCCAGCAGTTTCGGCGGCCGGAGGGGAAACACCATATATTTT. Translating gives CASSFGGRRGNTIYF.

The sample holds a few counts of this clone. The rearrangement uses TRBV27 and TRBJ2-7; 8 nucleotides match TRBD2. Trimming took 8 bases from V and 5 from J; bases not matched to a gene: 11. The CDR3 runs 14 residues. CDR1 is MNHEY and CDR2 is SMNVEV in the germline V gene (reference sequence). CDR3 sequence (DNA): TGTGCCAGCTCGGGAGGGCCGGCTAACAACGAGCAGTACTTC. Translating it yields CASSGGPANNEQYF.

The rearrangement uses TRBV28 and TRBJ1-5; 7 nucleotides match TRBD1. The CDR3 consists of 14 residues. The trim removed 7 bases at V and 5 bases at J, leaving 8 bases unmatched. Germline V gene data show CDR1 as MDHEN and CDR2 as SYDVKM. CDR3 nucleotide sequence: TGTGCCAGCACCCTCCGACAGGGCGATCAGCCCCAGCATTTT. Residues: CASTLRQGDQPQHF.

J is TRBJ2-1 and V is TRBV11-3; a possible D gene is TRBD2 (5 bases). V was trimmed by 4 bases and J by 7 bases, leaving 17 bases between them. CDR1 is SGHNT and CDR2 is YENEEA in the germline V gene. The CDR3 runs to 15 residues. The CDR3 sequence: CASSSGLRDRNEQFF. The CDR3 region has the DNA TGTGCCAGCAGCTCCGGACTTCGAGATCGGAATGAGCAGTTCTTC.

This chain joins TRBV19 and TRBJ2-7, with 8 bases fitting TRBD2. V shed 5 bases and J 2 bases; nucleotides not matched to a gene: 5. The CDR3 is made up of 14 amino acids. CDR1 is LNHDA, CDR2 SQIVND, per germline (reference sequence). DNA for the CDR3: TGTGCCAGTAGTCGACTAGCGTTTCCCTACGAGCAGTACTTC. Its translation is CASSRLAFPYEQYF. Based on the CDR3 plus reference TRBV19 and TRBJ2-7, the full variable domain is DGGITQSPKYLFRKEGQNVTLSCEQNLNHDAMYWYRQDPGQGLRLIYYSQIVNDFQKGDIAEGYSVSREKKESFPLTVTSAQKNPTAFYLCASSRLAFPYEQYFGPGTRLTVT.

CDR3 DNA: TGTGCCAGCAGTTACGGGTCCGGGGGGCGCGGCTACACCTTC. This encodes CASSYGSGGRGYTF. This chain connects TRBV6-5 to TRBJ1-2, with a weak D call TRBD1 (6 bases). CDR1 is MNHEY, CDR2 SVGAGI, per germline. This CDR3 is built from 14 residues. V lost 2 bases and J 8 bases, leaving 15 bases between the germline ends.